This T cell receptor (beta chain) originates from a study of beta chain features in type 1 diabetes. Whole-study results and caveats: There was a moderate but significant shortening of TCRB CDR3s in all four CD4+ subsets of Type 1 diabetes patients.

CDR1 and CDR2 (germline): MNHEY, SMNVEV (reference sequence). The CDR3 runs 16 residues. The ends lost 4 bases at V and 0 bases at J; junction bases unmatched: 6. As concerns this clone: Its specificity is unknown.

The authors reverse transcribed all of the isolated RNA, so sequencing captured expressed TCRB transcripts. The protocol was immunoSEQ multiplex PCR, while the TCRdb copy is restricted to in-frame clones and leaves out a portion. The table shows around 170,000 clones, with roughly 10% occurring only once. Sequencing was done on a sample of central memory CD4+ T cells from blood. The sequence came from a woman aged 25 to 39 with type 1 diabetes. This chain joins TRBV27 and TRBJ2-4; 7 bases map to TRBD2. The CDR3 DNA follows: TGTGCCAGCAGTTCCGAACTAGCGCAAGCCAAAAACATTCAGTACTTC. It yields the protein CASSSELAQAKNIQYF.